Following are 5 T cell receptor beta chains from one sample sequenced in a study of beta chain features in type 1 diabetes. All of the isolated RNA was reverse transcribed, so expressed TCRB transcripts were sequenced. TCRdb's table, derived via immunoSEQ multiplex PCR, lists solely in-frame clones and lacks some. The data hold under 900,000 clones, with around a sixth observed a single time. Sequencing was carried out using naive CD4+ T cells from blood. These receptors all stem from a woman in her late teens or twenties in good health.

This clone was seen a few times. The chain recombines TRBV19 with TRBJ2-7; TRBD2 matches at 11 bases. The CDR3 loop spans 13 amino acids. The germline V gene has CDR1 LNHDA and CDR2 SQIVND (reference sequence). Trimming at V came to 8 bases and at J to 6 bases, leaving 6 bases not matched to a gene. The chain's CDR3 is CASRLAGLSEQYF. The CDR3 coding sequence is TGTGCCAGTCGACTAGCGGGATTATCCGAGCAGTACTTC.

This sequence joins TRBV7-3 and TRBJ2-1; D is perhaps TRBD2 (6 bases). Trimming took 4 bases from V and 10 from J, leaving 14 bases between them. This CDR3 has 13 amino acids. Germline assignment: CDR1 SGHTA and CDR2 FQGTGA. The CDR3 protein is CASSSPGLPEQFF. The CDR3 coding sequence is TGTGCCAGCAGCTCCCCAGGACTACCAGAGCAGTTCTTC.

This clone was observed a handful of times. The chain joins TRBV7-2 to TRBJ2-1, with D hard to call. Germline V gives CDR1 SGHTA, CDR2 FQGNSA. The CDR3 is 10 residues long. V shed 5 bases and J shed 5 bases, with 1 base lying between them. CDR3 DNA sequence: TGTGCCAGCAGCCACAATGAGCAGTTCTTC. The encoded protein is CASSHNEQFF.

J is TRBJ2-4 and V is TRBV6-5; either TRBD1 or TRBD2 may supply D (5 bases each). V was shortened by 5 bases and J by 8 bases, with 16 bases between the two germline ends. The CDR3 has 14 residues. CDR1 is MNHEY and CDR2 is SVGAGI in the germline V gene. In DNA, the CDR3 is TGTGCCAGCAGTCCGGCGTGGGGACGGTACATTCAGTACTTC. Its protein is CASSPAWGRYIQYF.

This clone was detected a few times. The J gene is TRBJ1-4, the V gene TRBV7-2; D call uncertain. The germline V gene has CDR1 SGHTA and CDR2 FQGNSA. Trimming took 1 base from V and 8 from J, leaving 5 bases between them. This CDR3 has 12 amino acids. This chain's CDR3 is CASSLDDEKLFF. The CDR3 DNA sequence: TGTGCCAGCAGCTTAGATGACGAAAAACTGTTTTTT.